This T cell receptor beta chain was recovered during a study of CD8+ T cells in alopecia areata. The sequencing template was cDNA reverse transcribed from extracted RNA. Clones were sequenced by immunoSEQ multiplex PCR, and TCRdb holds only the in-frame ones, with some missing. This table has 170,000 or so clones, roughly 53% appearing once. The sample's treatment: oral pan-JAK inhibitor, 5-10 mg twice daily. PBMCs provided sorted CD4+ and CD8+ T cells. This clone was seen a handful of times. The CDR3 is made up of 16 amino acids. V gave up 2 bases and J gave up 5 bases; unmatched junction bases: 7. Per germline, CDR1 PRHDT and CDR2 FYEKMQ (reference sequence).

Sequenced material: CD8+ T cells sorted from blood, taken at week 24, from a patient treated with tofacitinib. The source is a human donor with alopecia areata. This chain connects TRBV13 to TRBJ2-3, with 10 nucleotides matching TRBD1. CDR3 amino acids: CASSLYPGQGEDTQYF. The CDR3 DNA is TGTGCCAGCAGCTTATACCCTGGACAGGGGGAAGATACGCAGTATTTT. The entire variable domain, with the rest obtained from reference TRBV13 and TRBJ2-3, is as follows: AAGVIQSPRHLIKEKRETATLKCYPIPRHDTVYWYQQGPGQDPQFLISFYEKMQSDKGSIPDRFSAQQFSDYHSELNMSSLELGDSALYFCASSLYPGQGEDTQYFGPGTRLTVL.